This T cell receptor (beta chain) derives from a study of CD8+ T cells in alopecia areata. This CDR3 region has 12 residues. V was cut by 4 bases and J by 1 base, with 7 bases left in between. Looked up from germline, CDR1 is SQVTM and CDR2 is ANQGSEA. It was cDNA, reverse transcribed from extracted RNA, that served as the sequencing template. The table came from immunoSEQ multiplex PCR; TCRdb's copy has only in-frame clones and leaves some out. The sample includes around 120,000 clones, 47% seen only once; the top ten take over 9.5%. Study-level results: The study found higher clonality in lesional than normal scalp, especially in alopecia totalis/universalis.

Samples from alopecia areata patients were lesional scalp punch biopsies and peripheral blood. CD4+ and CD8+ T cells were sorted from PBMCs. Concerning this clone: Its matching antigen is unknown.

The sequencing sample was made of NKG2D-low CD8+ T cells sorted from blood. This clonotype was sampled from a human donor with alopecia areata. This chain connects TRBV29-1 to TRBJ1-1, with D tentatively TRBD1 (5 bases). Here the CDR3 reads CSVGGWNTEAFF. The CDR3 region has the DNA TGCAGCGTTGGGGGCTGGAACACTGAAGCTTTCTTT. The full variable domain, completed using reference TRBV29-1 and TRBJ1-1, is SAVISQKPSRDICQRGTSLTIQCQVDSQVTMMFWYRQQPGQSLTLIATANQGSEATYESGFVIDKFPISRPNLTFSTLTVSNMSPEDSSIYLCSVGGWNTEAFFGQGTRLTVV.